One and the same sample provided the 21 T cell receptor beta chains below, sequenced in a study of T cell changes during pregnancy in multiple sclerosis. TCRdb's copy holds only in-frame clones and misses some; the assay was immunoSEQ multiplex PCR. The sample has some 85,000 clones, around 96% seen once. The sample here was peripheral blood, taken in the second trimester of pregnancy. Receptors were obtained from a female donor with multiple sclerosis, enrolled in a pregnancy study.

The genes are TRBV19 and TRBJ1-2; D is perhaps TRBD1 (6 bases). This CDR3 comprises 17 residues. With 3 bases removed from V and 0 bases from J, the gap between germline ends came to 17 bases. Germline CDR1 reads LNHDA; CDR2 reads SQIVND (reference sequence). The CDR3 nucleotides are TGTGCCAGTAGTATCGTGGGGACGGGGGGCTCTAACTATGGCTACACCTTC. This translates into CASSIVGTGGSNYGYTF.

The chain employs TRBV6-1 and TRBJ2-1, with no clear D. V lost 2 bases and J 4 bases, leaving 3 bases between the germline ends. The CDR3 totals 12 residues. CDR1 and CDR2 (germline): MNHNS, SASEGT. CDR3 sequence: CASSEPYNEQFF. For the CDR3, the DNA is TGTGCCAGCAGTGAACCGTACAATGAGCAGTTCTTC.

The chain employs TRBV5-1 and TRBJ1-2, with D possibly being TRBD1 (6 bases). This CDR3 has 14 residues. The germline V gene has CDR1 SGHRS and CDR2 YFSETQ. V was cut by 4 bases and J by 2 bases, with 12 bases left in between. The CDR3 DNA reads TGCGCCAGCAGCCCGAGGGACACCAACTATGGCTACACCTTC. Protein sequence: CASSPRDTNYGYTF.

The rearrangement joins TRBV6-5 to TRBJ2-2; 7 positions match TRBD1. Trimming at V came to 7 bases and at J to 4 bases, leaving 6 bases not matched to a gene. Germline V lookup: CDR1 MNHEY, CDR2 SVGAGI. This CDR3 is 14 amino acids long. This CDR3 reads CASTPGQITGELFF. The CDR3 nucleotides are TGTGCCAGCACCCCGGGACAGATCACCGGGGAGCTGTTTTTT.

Here the CDR3 DNA reads TGTGCCTGGAGTGTACTCGCTAGCGGGAGAATTGGATCCTACAATGAGCAGTTCTTC. As protein: CAWSVLASGRIGSYNEQFF. This chain connects TRBV30 to TRBJ2-1, with TRBD2 matching over 10 bases. The germline CDR1 and CDR2 sequences are GTSNPN and SVGIG (reference sequence). The junction had 12 bases not matched to a gene; V was cut back by 0 bases and J by 1 base. CDR3 length: 19 amino acids.

CDR3 nucleotide sequence: TGTGCCATCAGAGGGGTAGCGGTCGATGAGCAGTTCTTC. It codes for CAIRGVAVDEQFF. The chain recombines TRBV10-3 with TRBJ2-1, with D tentatively TRBD2 (6 bases). The CDR3 is 13 amino acids. V was pared by 6 bases and J by 8 bases, with 14 bases between. The V gene's germline CDR1 is ENHRY and CDR2 SYGVKD.

The chain carries TRBV7-2 and TRBJ1-1; D may be TRBD1 (5 bases). Trimming shortened V by 3 bases and J by 6 bases, and 17 bases separated the two germline ends. Germline lookup yields CDR1 SGHTA and CDR2 FQGNSA. The CDR3 is 15 residues long. The CDR3 loop reads CASSFQGAVNAEAFF. Written as DNA, the CDR3 is TGTGCCAGCAGCTTCCAAGGGGCAGTTAACGCTGAAGCTTTCTTT.

The chain employs TRBV5-1 and TRBJ2-1, with 8 bases that match TRBD2. V shed 0 bases and J 5 bases; nucleotides not matched to a gene: 4. The CDR3 is made up of 15 amino acids. The germline V gene has CDR1 SGHRS and CDR2 YFSETQ. CDR3 residues: CASSLGGLGHNEQFF. In DNA, the CDR3 is TGCGCCAGCAGCTTGGGGGGACTAGGACACAATGAGCAGTTCTTC.

This clone appeared once. The V gene is TRBV29-1, the J gene TRBJ2-2; D is perhaps TRBD2 (5 bases). Trimming removed 3 bases at V and 6 bases at J, with 17 bases between. CDR1 SQVTM and CDR2 ANQGSEA come from the germline V gene. There are 15 residues in the CDR3. The CDR3 DNA sequence: TGCAGCGTTGATTTTCCGGATAAGAGGGCCGGGGAGCTGTTTTTT. This encodes CSVDFPDKRAGELFF.

This chain connects TRBV30 to TRBJ1-2; D possibly corresponds to TRBD1 (6 bases). V shed 5 bases and J shed 0 bases, with 19 bases lying between them. The V gene's germline CDR1 is GTSNPN and CDR2 SVGIG (reference sequence). CDR3 length: 16 amino acids. The CDR3 sequence: CAWALGGGRANYGYTF. The DNA for the CDR3 is TGTGCCTGGGCCCTAGGGGGGGGTCGAGCTAACTATGGCTACACCTTC.

V is TRBV15 and J is TRBJ1-2; TRBD1 is a possible D gene (5 bases). Trimming took 1 base from V and 4 from J, leaving 10 bases between them. The CDR3 length is 14 residues. The V gene's germline CDR1 is LNHNV and CDR2 YYDKDF (reference sequence). In DNA form, the CDR3 reads TGTGCCACCAGCAGAGCAGGGCCGGGCTATGGCTACACCTTC. It yields the protein CATSRAGPGYGYTF.

The chain joins TRBV6-6 to TRBJ1-2, with D possibly TRBD1 on 5 matching bases. V lost 4 bases, J lost 7 bases, and 10 bases lay in between. Per the germline V gene, CDR1 is MNHNY and CDR2 is SVGAGI (reference sequence). The length of the CDR3 is 12 residues. CDR3 residues: CASSSIGAGYTF. The DNA of the CDR3 is TGTGCCAGCAGTTCAATAGGGGCTGGCTACACCTTC.

The rearrangement links TRBV5-6 to TRBJ1-2; a weak D match, TRBD1 (5 bases). V was trimmed by 6 bases and J by 1 base, leaving 16 bases between them. The CDR3 covers 15 residues. The V gene's germline CDR1 is SGHDT and CDR2 YYEEEE. The CDR3 region has the DNA TGTGCCAGCATTTCCCGGACACCGCTTAACTATGGCTACACCTTC. It encodes CASISRTPLNYGYTF. The whole variable domain, remainder taken from reference TRBV5-6 and TRBJ1-2, is DAGVTQSPTHLIKTRGQQVTLRCSPKSGHDTVSWYQQALGQGPQFIFQYYEEEERQRGNFPDRFSGHQFPNYSSELNVNALLLGDSALYLCASISRTPLNYGYTFGSGTRLTVV.

The rearrangement uses TRBV14 and TRBJ1-1; 10 nucleotides align to TRBD1. V was clipped by 3 bases and J by 1 base; unmatched bases: 2. Germline assignment: CDR1 SGHDN and CDR2 FVKESK. The CDR3 spans 15 residues. The DNA for the CDR3 is TGTGCCAGCAGCCAGAGGACAGGGGGGAACACTGAAGCTTTCTTT. Translating it yields CASSQRTGGNTEAFF.

J is TRBJ1-5 and V is TRBV6-5; no clear D. V dropped 5 bases and J dropped 2 bases, with 10 bases sitting between them. Per the germline V gene, CDR1 is MNHEY and CDR2 is SVGAGI. The CDR3 has 14 residues. The CDR3 sequence is CASSRNRGNQPQHF. CDR3 bases: TGTGCCAGCAGTCGTAACAGAGGCAATCAGCCCCAGCATTTT.

The chain recombines TRBV7-2 with TRBJ2-3, with D perhaps matching TRBD2 (6 bases). Trimming took 8 bases from V and 0 from J, leaving 12 bases between them. Germline V gene data show CDR1 as SGHTA and CDR2 as FQGNSA. The CDR3 loop spans 14 amino acids. CDR3 nucleotides: TGTGCCAGCCTTCGCGGGGCTAGCACAGATACGCAGTATTTT. Translating it yields CASLRGASTDTQYF. Full variable domain (missing parts from reference TRBV7-2 and TRBJ2-3): GAGVSQSPSNKVTEKGKDVELRCDPISGHTALYWYRQSLGQGLEFLIYFQGNSAPDKSGLPSDRFSAERTGGSVSTLTIQRTQQEDSAVYLCASLRGASTDTQYFGPGTRLTVL.

This clone appeared once. V gene TRBV19 combines with J gene TRBJ2-3, with 12 bases fitting TRBD2. V shed 6 bases and J 7 bases; nucleotides not matched to a gene: 8. Per the germline V gene, CDR1 is LNHDA and CDR2 is SQIVND (reference sequence). The CDR3 loop spans 15 amino acids. The CDR3 here is CASRRLAGEGNTQYF. CDR3 sequence (DNA): TGTGCCAGTAGACGACTAGCGGGAGAAGGGAATACGCAGTATTTT.

This sequence joins TRBV7-8 and TRBJ2-3; 7 nucleotides agree with TRBD2. Germline V gene data show CDR1 as SGHVS and CDR2 as FQNEAQ. This CDR3 has 16 amino acids. The V segment lost 5 bases and the J segment 2 bases; nucleotides outside the gene matches: 10. This chain's CDR3 is CASSTSLRLATDTQYF. The CDR3 region has the DNA TGTGCCAGCAGCACAAGCCTCCGACTAGCCACAGATACGCAGTATTTT.

This clone was observed a single time. The chain is built from TRBV7-6 and TRBJ2-2; D possibly corresponds to TRBD1 (6 bases). Deletions cut 6 bases from V and 7 bases from J, with 12 bases between. Germline V gene lookup returns CDR1 SGHVS and CDR2 FNYEAQ. The CDR3 runs to 13 residues. CDR3 in DNA: TGTGCCAGCAGTAAGAGGACAGTCGGGGAGCTGTTTTTT. Its protein product is CASSKRTVGELFF.

The chain uses TRBV27 and TRBJ2-7; possible D gene TRBD1, 6 bases. Per germline, CDR1 MNHEY and CDR2 SMNVEV (reference sequence). The CDR3 runs 14 residues. V lost 5 bases and J 3 bases, leaving 14 bases between the germline ends. CDR3 sequence reads: CASSPGDQDYEQYF. The CDR3, as DNA: TGTGCCAGCAGTCCAGGGGACCAAGACTACGAGCAGTACTTC.

This chain uses TRBV12-5 with TRBJ2-1; 9 bases match TRBD2. J gave up 10 bases and V 6 bases, and 10 bases lay outside the gene matches. Germline assignment: CDR1 LGHNT and CDR2 FRNRAP. There are 14 residues in the CDR3. The CDR3 region is CASGVGGRAREQFF. CDR3 DNA sequence: TGTGCTAGTGGGGTAGGCGGGAGGGCCCGCGAGCAGTTCTTC.